The 20 T cell receptor beta chains below all came from one sample that was sequenced in a study of CD8+ T cells in alopecia areata (dated by TCRdb to the late 2010s). Library preparation used the immunoSEQ multiplex PCR assay. RNA was extracted from all samples and reverse transcribed into cDNA, which served as template for TCR sequencing. TCRdb limited this immuneACCESS table to in-frame rearrangements with V and J called. A share of clones is missing; checked studies link under half to unresolved V genes, and the rest is unexplained. The table for this sample lists about 140,000 clones; about three fifths of them were counted only once. Over 4% of the sample is held by the ten biggest clonotypes. The material sequenced was CD4+ T cells sorted from blood. These TCRs come from a human donor in good health.

Details on this clone: The germline gene is not matched at one end of the junction; a read error may be the cause. V usage is TRBV6-5 and J usage is TRBJ1-1, with D tentatively TRBD1 (5 bases). The CDR3 runs to 11 residues. Germline V gene lookup returns CDR1 MNHEY and CDR2 SVGAGI. The CDR3 sequence is CATAINTEAFF. CDR3 in DNA: TGCGCGACAGCGATTAACACTGAAGCTTTCTTT.

The table lists this clone with a few counts. This chain uses TRBV2 with TRBJ2-7; D gene uncertain. The CDR3 is 13 residues long. CDR1 is SNHLY, CDR2 FYNNEI, per germline. Trimming shortened V by 7 bases and J by 6 bases, and 16 bases separated the two germline ends. CDR3 region: CASKASLLGEQYF. CDR3 DNA: TGTGCCAGCAAGGCAAGCTTGCTGGGCGAGCAGTACTTC. The complete variable domain, with remaining parts taken from reference TRBV2 and TRBJ2-7, reads EPEVTQTPSHQVTQMGQEVILRCVPISNHLYFYWYRQILGQKVEFLVSFYNNEISEKSEIFDDQFSVERPDGSNFTLKIRSTKLEDSAMYFCASKASLLGEQYFGPGTRLTVT.

This chain uses TRBV5-1 with TRBJ2-1; 9 nucleotides agree with TRBD2. CDR1 and CDR2 from the germline V gene are SGHRS and YFSETQ. After removal of 7 bases from V and 8 bases from J, the junction contained 10 bases not matched to a gene. The CDR3 spans 14 residues. The CDR3 DNA reads TGCGCCAGCTACCCGGCGGGAGGGCCGTATGAGCAGTTCTTC. Protein product: CASYPAGGPYEQFF.

The rearrangement links TRBV11-2 to TRBJ2-3, with D possibly matching TRBD2 (7 bases). This CDR3 region has 17 residues. V lost 5 bases to trimming and J lost 4 bases, with 22 bases between them. Germline V gene sequence: CDR1 SGHAT, CDR2 FQNNGV. CDR3 protein: CASSPRTRTRGSDTQYF. CDR3 DNA: TGTGCCAGCAGCCCTAGGACTAGAACGAGGGGGTCAGATACGCAGTATTTT.

This clone came up a few times. The rearrangement links TRBV29-1 to TRBJ2-1; a weak D match, TRBD2 (5 bases). Trimming took 7 bases from V and 6 from J, leaving 19 bases between them. Germline-derived CDR1 and CDR2 are SQVTM and ANQGSEA. This CDR3 has 14 residues. The CDR3 DNA follows: TGCAGCGACCAGATACTAGTCCCACCCAATGAGCAGTTCTTC. Translation gives CSDQILVPPNEQFF.

This clone was seen a few times. The chain is built from TRBV6-6 and TRBJ2-3, with D unclear. Germline values: CDR1 MNHNY, CDR2 SVGAGI (reference sequence). V was shortened by 6 bases and J by 6 bases, with 13 bases between the two germline ends. This CDR3 comprises 13 residues. The CDR3 nucleotides read TGTGCCAGCAGCCAGCGCGACATGGATACGCAGTATTTT. This codes for CASSQRDMDTQYF.

The CDR3 nucleotides are TGTGCCAGCAGTTATCAGGGGCCCGATACAGACAATGAGCAGTTCTTC. Protein: CASSYQGPDTDNEQFF. The rearrangement joins TRBV6-5 to TRBJ2-1; D possibly corresponds to TRBD1 (6 bases). Germline-derived CDR1 and CDR2 are MNHEY and SVGAGI. This CDR3 contains 16 residues. V was trimmed by 3 bases and J by 5 bases, leaving 17 bases between them.

The rearrangement uses TRBV9 and TRBJ1-1; D possibly corresponds to TRBD1 (5 bases). CDR1 SGDLS and CDR2 YYNGEE come from the germline V gene. The germline V and J ends were trimmed by 4 bases and 4 bases, with 17 bases remaining between them. The CDR3 is 15 amino acids. The CDR3 DNA follows: TGTGCCAGCAGCTCCATCCAGGGTCTCGGCACTGAAGCTTTCTTT. It specifies CASSSIQGLGTEAFF.

The rearrangement joins TRBV7-3 to TRBJ2-1, with a tentative D call TRBD2 (6 bases). This CDR3 comprises 16 residues. The V end was cut by 5 bases, the J end by 6 bases, with 20 bases between. The V gene's germline CDR1 is SGHTA and CDR2 FQGTGA. The DNA of the CDR3 is TGTGCCAGCAGCCCGGTGTCGGGAGCCGGGCGCAATGAGCAGTTCTTC. Protein product: CASSPVSGAGRNEQFF.

The chain couples TRBV9 to TRBJ2-2; D remains ambiguous. The ends were cut back, 1 base at V and 1 base at J, with 8 bases in the middle. Germline V lookup: CDR1 SGDLS, CDR2 YYNGEE. This CDR3 has 15 amino acids. The CDR3 region has the DNA TGTGCCAGCAGCGTACGTCTGGTGAACACCGGGGAGCTGTTTTTT. It yields the protein CASSVRLVNTGELFF.

This clone was counted only a few times. The chain uses TRBV28 and TRBJ2-3; weak D call: TRBD2 (5 bases). V lost 8 bases to trimming and J lost 0 bases, with 12 bases between them. Per germline, CDR1 MDHEN and CDR2 SYDVKM. The CDR3 extends over 14 amino acids. CDR3 bases: TGTGCCAGCGCCCCAGGCGGGAGCACAGATACGCAGTATTTT. Translating it yields CASAPGGSTDTQYF.

On this clone itself: This sample also contains other DNA sequences that code for the same CDR3. The V gene is TRBV27, the J gene TRBJ2-3; D call uncertain. Germline CDR1 and CDR2: MNHEY and SMNVEV (reference sequence). Trimming cost V 3 bases and J 4 bases, with 5 bases left between them. The CDR3 consists of 12 residues. CDR3 sequence (DNA): TGTGCCAGCAGTTTTAGACCAGATACGCAGTATTTT. Protein sequence: CASSFRPDTQYF.

In this sample, this clone turned up a few times. Within the sample, other DNA sequences also encode this same CDR3. The rearrangement uses TRBV9 and TRBJ2-6; D not resolved. The CDR3 consists of 13 residues. Germline V CDR1 and CDR2: SGDLS, YYNGEE. Deletions cut 5 bases from V and 0 bases from J, with 3 bases between. CDR3: CASRRSGANVLTF. The CDR3 coding sequence is TGTGCCAGCAGACGCTCTGGGGCCAACGTCCTGACTTTC.

V usage is TRBV5-4 and J usage is TRBJ2-2; perhaps TRBD1 as D (5 bases). The germline V gene encodes CDR1 SGHNT and CDR2 YYREEE (reference sequence). V was cut by 4 bases and J by 11 bases, with 12 bases left in between. The CDR3 contains 12 residues. As DNA, the CDR3 is TGTGCCAGCAGCCTGCAAAGGGGAGAGCTGTTTTTT. This codes for CASSLQRGELFF.

J is TRBJ2-5 and V is TRBV7-8; 9 bases line up with TRBD1. J gave up 1 base and V 6 bases, and 12 bases lay outside the gene matches. Per germline, CDR1 SGHVS and CDR2 FQNEAQ. The CDR3 covers 17 residues. CDR3 residues: CASSATGGRSFQETQYF. The CDR3 coding sequence is TGTGCCAGCAGTGCGACAGGGGGAAGATCATTCCAAGAGACCCAGTACTTC.

This sequence joins TRBV7-9 and TRBJ2-5; the D gene is possibly TRBD2 (6 bases). There are 11 residues in the CDR3. Germline V gene sequence: CDR1 SEHNR, CDR2 FQNEAQ (reference sequence). V was clipped by 3 bases and J by 12 bases, with 11 bases between them. Here the CDR3 DNA reads TGTGCCAGCAGCTTGGGGGGATTCGAGTACTTC. Translation gives CASSLGGFEYF.

The chain carries TRBV29-1 and TRBJ2-3, with a tentative D call TRBD1 (6 bases). The germline V gene has CDR1 SQVTM and CDR2 ANQGSEA. The CDR3 covers 10 residues. V shed 4 bases and J shed 10 bases, with 9 bases lying between them. CDR3 region: CSVVEGAQYF. As DNA, the CDR3 is TGCAGCGTTGTTGAGGGGGCGCAGTATTTT.

This clone has a single count. J is TRBJ2-3 and V is TRBV5-1; the D is unclear. The CDR3 spans 12 residues. Trimming took off 7 bases at V and 5 bases at J, with 11 bases between the two ends. In germline, CDR1 is SGHRS, CDR2 YFSETQ. The CDR3 protein is CASSQPQDTQYF. For the CDR3, the DNA is TGCGCCAGCTCCCAGCCACAAGATACGCAGTATTTT. The full variable domain, with the rest looked up from reference TRBV5-1 and TRBJ2-3, is KAGVTQTPRYLIKTRGQQVTLSCSPISGHRSVSWYQQTPGQGLQFLFEYFSETQRNKGNFPGRFSGRQFSNSRSEMNVSTLELGDSALYLCASSQPQDTQYFGPGTRLTVL.

This clone has only a few counts. The chain uses TRBV19 and TRBJ2-1; 7 bases align to TRBD2. Trimming at V came to 6 bases and at J to 10 bases, leaving 6 bases not matched to a gene. CDR1 is LNHDA and CDR2 is SQIVND in the germline V gene (reference sequence). The CDR3 contains 12 residues. The DNA of the CDR3 is TGTGCCAGTAGACCTCCGGGACTAGAGCAGTTCTTC. Translated: CASRPPGLEQFF.

The J gene is TRBJ1-1, the V gene TRBV6-1; 8 bases agree with TRBD1. The V gene end was trimmed by 7 bases and the J gene end by 5 bases; junction bases not matched to a gene: 9. The CDR3 totals 14 residues. The germline gives CDR1 MNHNS, CDR2 SASEGT. The CDR3 loop reads CASTRTGLGTEAFF. CDR3 DNA: TGTGCCAGCACCAGGACAGGGTTAGGTACTGAAGCTTTCTTT.